The 12 T cell receptor beta chains presented below share a single source sample, sequenced in a study of vaccination and CD4 T cells after COVID-19. The study sequenced cultured CD4+ T cell DNA using the Oncomine TCR Beta short-read assay. TCRdb reprocessed the PCR reads via MiXCR and lists one record per CDR3 protein. The repertoire consists of under 20,000 distinct CDR3 sequences, with 40% to 60% occurring once and the leading ten covering approximately 10%. Antigens for these TCRs are unknown. Treatment indicated: roughly nine-day PBMC culture with coronavirus spike peptide pools or control peptides (ViraFEST assay). Material: CD4+ T cells from blood, cultured in vitro, obtained before SARS-CoV-2 vaccination. These receptors originate from a human donor who had recovered from COVID-19.

In this sample, this clonotype turned up a few times. V gene TRBV20-1 combines with J gene TRBJ1-1; D is undetermined. Germline loops: CDR1 DFQATT, CDR2 SNEGSKA (reference sequence). Deletions cut 5 bases from V and 1 base from J, with 5 bases between. The length of the CDR3 is 11 residues. CDR3 nucleotides: TGCAGTGCTTCGAGGAACACTGAAGCTTTCTTT. Amino acid sequence: CSASRNTEAFF.

A single count supports this clonotype. V is TRBV24-1 and J is TRBJ2-1; 7 bases match TRBD2. The V segment lost 5 bases and the J segment 0 bases; nucleotides outside the gene matches: 3. Germline loops: CDR1 KGHDR, CDR2 SFDVKD. The CDR3 totals 15 residues. CDR3 DNA: TGTGCCACCAGTGTGGGGAGGGACTCCTACAATGAGCAGTTCTTC. Its translation is CATSVGRDSYNEQFF.

The V and J genes are TRBV4-1 and TRBJ1-5; 8 bases are shared with TRBD1. Germline V gene sequence: CDR1 MGHRA, CDR2 YSYEKL. Trimming cost V 1 base and J 6 bases; bases outside gene matches: 11. This CDR3 spans 17 amino acids. The CDR3 is CASSQGGARGLRQPQHF. The CDR3, as DNA: TGCGCCAGCAGCCAAGGGGGAGCCAGGGGGCTTCGTCAGCCCCAGCATTTT.

The chain combines TRBV2 with TRBJ2-7, with 8 bases identical to TRBD1. V shed 7 bases, J shed 2 bases, and the junction held 4 bases outside the gene matches. CDR3 length: 13 amino acids. Germline V gene data show CDR1 as SNHLY and CDR2 as FYNNEI. CDR3 coding DNA: TGTGCCAGCAACGACAGGGGAACCTACGAGCAGTACTTC. Translated: CASNDRGTYEQYF.

The chain employs TRBV20-1 and TRBJ2-5; D is possibly TRBD2 (6 bases). Per the germline V gene, CDR1 is DFQATT and CDR2 is SNEGSKA (reference sequence). V was shortened by 5 bases and J by 4 bases, with 26 bases between the two germline ends. The CDR3 contains 17 residues. CDR3 region: CSAHNSLGGPMRETQYF. CDR3 DNA sequence: TGCAGTGCTCATAATTCACTCGGAGGGCCGATGAGAGAGACCCAGTACTTC.

V is TRBV19 and J is TRBJ1-5; 8 bases are shared with TRBD1. The CDR3 spans 16 residues. From germline, CDR1 is LNHDA and CDR2 SQIVND (reference sequence). J was trimmed by 5 bases and V by 5 bases; bases with no gene match: 11. CDR3 protein: CASSPRTGHPYQPQHF. The DNA for the CDR3 is TGTGCCAGTAGTCCAAGGACAGGGCACCCTTATCAGCCCCAGCATTTT.

The CDR3 sequence: CSARDSAGNTIYF. CDR3 in DNA: TGCAGTGCTAGAGATTCGGCTGGAAACACCATATATTTT. This chain links TRBV20-1 with TRBJ1-3, with D unresolved. V was pared by 0 bases and J by 2 bases, with 5 bases between. CDR1 is DFQATT and CDR2 is SNEGSKA in the germline V gene (reference sequence). The CDR3 sequence is 13 residues long.

The chain recombines TRBV20-1 with TRBJ2-7; TRBD1 aligns across 10 bases. Germline assignment: CDR1 DFQATT and CDR2 SNEGSKA (reference sequence). Unmatched junction bases numbered 3, after V lost 0 bases and J lost 1 base. This CDR3 spans 15 amino acids. The CDR3 protein is CSARDPGQGSYEQYF. The CDR3, as DNA: TGCAGTGCTAGAGACCCGGGACAGGGGTCCTACGAGCAGTACTTC.

The chain has TRBV20-1 and TRBJ2-5, with 11 bases fitting TRBD2. Trimming at V came to 6 bases and at J to 1 base, leaving 7 bases not matched to a gene. Per the germline V gene, CDR1 is DFQATT and CDR2 is SNEGSKA (reference sequence). CDR3 length: 15 residues. The CDR3 reads CSATGLAGLQETQYF. The CDR3 region has the DNA TGCAGTGCGACTGGACTAGCGGGTCTCCAAGAGACCCAGTACTTC.

This clonotype has a handful of counts. The V and J genes are TRBV19 and TRBJ2-3; weak D call: TRBD2 (5 bases). V was shortened by 5 bases and J by 1 base, with 13 bases between the two germline ends. The CDR3 spans 15 residues. Germline-derived CDR1 and CDR2 are LNHDA and SQIVND (reference sequence). Here the CDR3 DNA reads TGTGCCAGTAGTGGCCGGGGTTTGCGCACAGATACGCAGTATTTT. Protein sequence: CASSGRGLRTDTQYF. The entire variable domain, with the rest obtained from reference TRBV19 and TRBJ2-3, is as follows: DGGITQSPKYLFRKEGQNVTLSCEQNLNHDAMYWYRQDPGQGLRLIYYSQIVNDFQKGDIAEGYSVSREKKESFPLTVTSAQKNPTAFYLCASSGRGLRTDTQYFGPGTRLTVL.

Sample share makes this clonotype large (0.1 to 1%). The rearrangement uses TRBV2 and TRBJ2-3; no definite D call. Germline V CDR1 and CDR2: SNHLY, FYNNEI. This CDR3 contains 13 residues. Trimming took off 6 bases at V and 0 bases at J, with 7 bases between the two ends. This CDR3 is CASRVSSTDTQYF. The CDR3 region has the DNA TGTGCCAGCAGGGTGTCTAGCACAGATACGCAGTATTTT.

The chain links TRBV18 to TRBJ2-1; TRBD2 matches at 11 bases. The V segment lost 0 bases and the J segment 8 bases; nucleotides outside the gene matches: 6. Germline CDR1 is KGHSH and CDR2 is LQKENI. The CDR3 loop spans 16 amino acids. CDR3 residues: CASSPPGLAGGHEQFF. The DNA for the CDR3 is TGTGCCAGCTCACCACCGGGGCTAGCGGGAGGCCATGAGCAGTTCTTC. Variable domain in full (rest from reference TRBV18 and TRBJ2-1): NAGVMQNPRHLVRRRGQEARLRCSPMKGHSHVYWYRQLPEEGLKFMVYLQKENIIDESGMPKERFSAEFPKEGPSILRIQQVVRGDSAAYFCASSPPGLAGGHEQFFGPGTRLTVL.